Listed below are T cell receptor beta chains from one sample, sequenced in a study of shared clonotypes between healthy human individuals. The assay was immunoSEQ multiplex PCR, and TCRdb's table has in-frame clones only and misses some. The table has 2 million or so clones, about 95% seen once. The material sequenced was naive CD8+ T cells sorted from blood. The receptor source for this set is a man in his late teens or twenties in good health. Both conserved end residues are part of each CDR3. A D gene is named only where the DNA matches it firmly.

V gene,J gene,CDR3 length,D gene,CDR3 protein
TRBV10-1,TRBJ2-7,13,-,CASSEGDGFEQYF
TRBV25-1,TRBJ2-7,15,TRBD1,CASSDGSQGVHEQYF
TRBV7-9,TRBJ1-1,10,-,CASGVDEAFF
TRBV30,TRBJ1-2,14,TRBD1,CAWSPEDRGYGYTF
TRBV9,TRBJ1-2,15,-,CASSVGRDRHYGYTF
TRBV4-3,TRBJ2-1,12,-,CASTGEDNEQFF
TRBV4-1,TRBJ1-1,13,-,CASSQEMNTEAFF
TRBV4-1,TRBJ2-7,13,-,CASSLAATYEQYF
TRBV10-3,TRBJ1-5,13,-,CAISEEYNQPQHF
TRBV19,TRBJ1-3,15,-,CASSINGPGGNTIYF
TRBV27,TRBJ2-7,14,-,CASGPGPGTYEQYF
TRBV7-9,TRBJ2-5,16,TRBD1,CASSRTGTGDLETQYF
TRBV4-1,TRBJ2-7,14,-,CASSQVGPGHEQYF
TRBV14,TRBJ1-3,15,TRBD1,CASSWGQGIGNTIYF
TRBV7-9,TRBJ2-7,14,-,CASSLVVSRGEQYF
TRBV9,TRBJ1-2,14,-,CASTRGGIGEGYTF
TRBV7-2,TRBJ1-2,16,-,CASSPQWGEYNYGYTF
TRBV28,TRBJ2-2,16,TRBD2,CASSLGLATNTGELFF
TRBV5-1,TRBJ2-7,14,-,CASSLEGGLGEQYF
TRBV5-6,TRBJ2-2,14,-,CASSLSGLTGELFF
TRBV2,TRBJ1-6,14,-,CASSGPPGVSPLHF
TRBV5-1,TRBJ2-5,14,-,CASSSLKREETQYF
TRBV7-9,TRBJ2-7,14,TRBD1,CASSTWDSSYEQYF
TRBV9,TRBJ2-7,15,TRBD1,CASSVAGTVIYEQYF
TRBV6-5,TRBJ1-2,13,TRBD1,CASSTGTGYGYTF
TRBV4-3,TRBJ2-1,16,TRBD1,CASSQGLQGAYNEQFF
TRBV5-1,TRBJ2-2,15,-,CASSWGQENTGELFF